One and the same sample provided the 18 T cell receptor beta chains below, sequenced in a study of CD8 T cells in ankylosing spondylitis. One entry per CDR3 protein results from TCRdb running MiXCR on the 5' RACE reads. The repertoire has 110,000 to 150,000 distinct CDR3 sequences, 6.5% to 8.5% of them found once; the top ten carry roughly 7.2%. Material for sequencing was synovial fluid, either unsorted or a sorted T cell fraction (not recorded which). The receptors come from a male donor with ankylosing spondylitis.

The V gene is TRBV7-8, the J gene TRBJ2-1; D not certain. This CDR3 region has 15 residues. Germline values: CDR1 SGHVS, CDR2 FQNEAQ. Trimming took 7 bases from V and 5 from J, leaving 18 bases between them. Here the CDR3 DNA reads TGTGCCAGCACCCCGGCATCGACCCAAAACAATGAGCAGTTCTTC. The encoded protein is CASTPASTQNNEQFF.

At least ten counts were recorded for this clonotype. The genes are TRBV7-3 and TRBJ2-1; D is unresolved. Germline CDR1 reads SGHTA; CDR2 reads FQGTGA. Trimming shortened V by 3 bases and J by 0 bases, and 12 bases separated the two germline ends. The CDR3 consists of 16 residues. The chain's CDR3 is CASSLTAASSYNEQFF. The CDR3 DNA sequence: TGTGCCAGCAGCTTGACGGCGGCTAGCTCCTACAATGAGCAGTTCTTC.

In this sample, this clonotype turned up many times. The J gene is TRBJ2-7, the V gene TRBV20-1, with TRBD1 as a possible D gene (6 bases). Per the germline V gene, CDR1 is DFQATT and CDR2 is SNEGSKA (reference sequence). This CDR3 is 13 amino acids long. V was shortened by 5 bases and J by 6 bases, with 17 bases between the two germline ends. The CDR3 sequence: CSAPGTGKAEQYF. The CDR3 DNA sequence: TGCAGTGCTCCCGGAACAGGGAAGGCCGAGCAGTACTTC.

The table lists this clonotype with many counts. The V call is TRBV28, the J call TRBJ2-6; D possibly corresponds to TRBD1 (6 bases). Germline CDR1 MDHEN, CDR2 SYDVKM. The CDR3 loop spans 16 amino acids. V shed 6 bases and J shed 0 bases, with 12 bases lying between them. CDR3 bases: TGTGCCAGCAGAGAGACAGGCTCCTCTGGGGCCAACGTCCTGACTTTC. It is translated as CASRETGSSGANVLTF.

The V and J genes are TRBV28 and TRBJ2-3; 8 positions match TRBD1. V dropped 3 bases and J dropped 4; count of bases not matched to a gene: 3. CDR1 and CDR2 (germline): MDHEN, SYDVKM. The CDR3 is 14 amino acids. The CDR3 DNA sequence: TGTGCCAGCAGTTTGCCGGACAGGGCAGATACGCAGTATTTT. This gives the protein CASSLPDRADTQYF. The full variable domain, in which reference TRBV28 and TRBJ2-3 provide the parts outside the CDR3, is DVKVTQSSRYLVKRTGEKVFLECVQDMDHENMFWYRQDPGLGLRLIYFSYDVKMKEKGDIPEGYSVSREKKERFSLILESASTNQTSMYLCASSLPDRADTQYFGPGTRLTVL.

This chain uses TRBV20-1 with TRBJ2-3; weak D call: TRBD2 (6 bases). CDR3 length: 14 amino acids. Germline V gene lookup returns CDR1 DFQATT and CDR2 SNEGSKA (reference sequence). The V end was cut by 3 bases, the J end by 3 bases, with 13 bases between. Written as DNA, the CDR3 is TGCAGTGCTAGCCCGGGGGATTCGACAGATACGCAGTATTTT. This codes for CSASPGDSTDTQYF.

This clonotype was picked up a small number of times. The chain couples TRBV25-1 to TRBJ1-1; 8 nucleotides align to TRBD1. The trim removed 5 bases at V and 1 base at J, leaving 6 bases unmatched. Looked up from germline, CDR1 is MGHDK and CDR2 is SYGVNS. The CDR3 has 15 residues. The CDR3 region is CASSPAGTGNTEAFF. The CDR3 coding sequence is TGTGCCAGCAGTCCCGCGGGGACAGGGAACACTGAAGCTTTCTTT.

This clonotype was picked up many times. The V call is TRBV7-2, the J call TRBJ2-1; either TRBD1 or TRBD2 may fit D (5 bases each). The CDR3 runs 16 residues. V lost 0 bases and J 0 bases, leaving 9 bases between the germline ends. Germline loops: CDR1 SGHTA, CDR2 FQGNSA. Here the CDR3 reads CASSLASGHSYNEQFF. In DNA form, the CDR3 reads TGTGCCAGCAGCTTAGCAAGCGGACACTCCTACAATGAGCAGTTCTTC.

The gene calls are TRBV5-6 and TRBJ2-3, with D perhaps matching TRBD2 (5 bases). CDR3 length: 13 amino acids. Germline CDR1 is SGHDT and CDR2 is YYEEEE. Trimming removed 7 bases from V and 8 bases from J, with 17 bases in between. Here the CDR3 DNA reads TGTGCCAGCGGCACCGGGATTCTAGGTACGCAGTATTTT. Translating it yields CASGTGILGTQYF.

The CDR3: CASSSQGGRAYETQYF. CDR3 DNA sequence: TGTGCCAGCAGTTCCCAAGGCGGGAGGGCCTATGAGACCCAGTACTTC. The chain uses TRBV28 and TRBJ2-5, with 9 bases identical to TRBD2. CDR1 is MDHEN and CDR2 is SYDVKM in the germline V gene. The ends lost 4 bases at V and 5 bases at J; junction bases unmatched: 11. The CDR3 covers 16 residues.

V gene TRBV6-5 combines with J gene TRBJ2-7; maybe TRBD1 (6 bases). With 6 bases removed from V and 2 bases from J, the gap between germline ends came to 8 bases. CDR3 size: 12 residues. Germline V gene lookup returns CDR1 MNHEY and CDR2 SVGAGI. CDR3 loop: CASRRDTYEQYF. In nucleotides, the CDR3 is TGTGCCAGCAGACGGGACACCTACGAGCAGTACTTC.

The table lists this clonotype with a few counts. J is TRBJ1-6 and V is TRBV20-1, with a weak D call TRBD1 (5 bases). CDR3 size: 15 residues. Germline CDR1 is DFQATT and CDR2 is SNEGSKA (reference sequence). With 0 bases removed from V and 12 bases from J, the gap between germline ends came to 18 bases. CDR3 sequence (DNA): TGCAGTGCTAGAGATCTAGCGGGAGGGCAGGGACCCCTCCACTTT. It codes for CSARDLAGGQGPLHF.

This clonotype has at least ten counts. In DNA form, the CDR3 reads TGTGCCAGCAGCGTCGGGACTAGCGCTTCCTACGAGCAGTACTTC. It encodes CASSVGTSASYEQYF. The chain joins TRBV7-8 to TRBJ2-7, with 10 bases fitting TRBD2. This CDR3 is 15 amino acids long. CDR1 is SGHVS, CDR2 FQNEAQ, per germline. J gave up 1 base and V 5 bases, and 5 bases lay outside the gene matches.

This clonotype was seen many times. The J gene is TRBJ2-1, the V gene TRBV4-3, with TRBD2 matching 9 bases. CDR1 LGHNA and CDR2 YSLEER come from the germline V gene. V trimming: 0 bases; J trimming: 0 bases; junction bases outside the gene matches: 0. This CDR3 comprises 16 residues. CDR3: CASSQEAGGSYNEQFF. CDR3 nucleotide sequence: TGCGCCAGCAGCCAAGAAGCGGGGGGCTCCTACAATGAGCAGTTCTTC.

The V gene is TRBV7-9, the J gene TRBJ2-5, with D perhaps TRBD2 (6 bases). CDR3 length: 14 residues. The germline CDR1 and CDR2 sequences are SEHNR and FQNEAQ (reference sequence). Trimming pared 4 bases from V and 5 bases from J, leaving 14 bases between. The CDR3 sequence is CASSSRLGSETQYF. CDR3 bases: TGTGCCAGCAGCTCCCGACTAGGTTCCGAGACCCAGTACTTC.

This clonotype has at least ten counts. The rearrangement uses TRBV20-1 and TRBJ2-7; D uncertain. In germline, CDR1 is DFQATT, CDR2 SNEGSKA (reference sequence). V was clipped by 4 bases and J by 0 bases, with 10 bases between them. There are 13 residues in the CDR3. CDR3 protein: CSANEAASYEQYF. The CDR3 region has the DNA TGCAGTGCTAATGAGGCAGCCTCCTACGAGCAGTACTTC.

This clonotype was picked up many times. V is TRBV4-3 and J is TRBJ2-1; possibly TRBD1 for D (6 bases). The germline V and J ends were trimmed by 0 bases and 4 bases, with 10 bases remaining between them. CDR3 size: 15 residues. Germline loops: CDR1 LGHNA, CDR2 YSLEER. CDR3: CASSQEDRGYNEQFF. Here the CDR3 DNA reads TGCGCCAGCAGCCAAGAGGACAGAGGATACAATGAGCAGTTCTTC.

This clonotype has at least ten counts. The chain joins TRBV5-1 to TRBJ1-1; TRBD1 might be the D (5 bases). With 4 bases removed from V and 1 base from J, the gap between germline ends came to 11 bases. Germline CDR1 SGHRS, CDR2 YFSETQ. This CDR3 has 14 residues. The CDR3 loop is CASSPGPSNTEAFF. CDR3 nucleotide sequence: TGCGCCAGCAGCCCGGGACCGTCGAACACTGAAGCTTTCTTT.